This is a list of T cell receptor beta chains from one sample in a study of OX40 agonist ivuxolimab in advanced cancers. Repertoires were generated with immunoSEQ multiplex PCR, while TCRdb's copy carries only in-frame clones and drops some. The profile shows roughly 50,000 clones, approximately 90% of them singletons. The specimen comprised CD4+ or CD8+ T cells sorted from blood, sampled in a trial of the OX40 agonist ivuxolimab. The receptors here all came from an adult with an advanced solid tumor such as melanoma, head and neck, liver or kidney cancer. CDR3s include the opening cysteine and the closing phenylalanine or tryptophan. A D gene is named only where the DNA matches it firmly. Size is omitted from some rows. Given values are once, few, many or a class for expanded clones.

j_gene	d_gene	abundance	v_gene	CDR3nt	CDR3aa
TRBJ2-5	.	.	TRBV27	TGTGCCAGCCGAGGGACTGAAGAGACCCAGTACTTC	CASRGTEETQYF
TRBJ1-5	.	.	TRBV27	TGTGCCAGCAGTTGGACTTGGGGTAGCAATCAGCCCCAGCATTTT	CASSWTWGSNQPQHF
TRBJ2-2	TRBD1	.	TRBV11-3	TGTGCCAGCAGCTTACGACAGGGGGCCGGGGAGCTGTTTTTT	CASSLRQGAGELFF
TRBJ1-5	.	.	TRBV11-2	TGTGCCAGCAGCTTAGCGCTGGCAGAAAATCAGCCCCAGCATTTT	CASSLALAENQPQHF
TRBJ2-7	TRBD2	.	TRBV6-1	TGTGCCAGCAGTGAGACTAGCGGAAGTTCCTACGAGCAGTACTTC	CASSETSGSSYEQYF
TRBJ2-3	.	.	TRBV27	.	CASSSSDRGRARDTQYF
TRBJ2-1	TRBD2	.	TRBV11-2	TGTGCCAGCAGCTTAGATCCCGGGACTAGCAACAATGAGCAGTTCTTC	CASSLDPGTSNNEQFF
TRBJ1-1	.	.	TRBV5-8	TGTGCCAGCAGCTTGGATATGAACACTGAAGCTTTCTTT	CASSLDMNTEAFF
TRBJ2-7	TRBD1	once	TRBV18	TGTGCCAGCTCACCAGACGTTGGGACAGCGTCCTACGAGCAGTACTTC	CASSPDVGTASYEQYF
TRBJ1-1	.	.	TRBV4-2	TGTGCCAGCAGCCAGACCCAGGACCTGGGGAGCACTGAAGCTTTCTTT	CASSQTQDLGSTEAFF
TRBJ2-4	.	.	TRBV28	TGTGCCAGCAGTTTACGCCCGCTGGACAGTGAATCGTTAGCCAAAAACATTCAGTACTTC	CASSLRPLDSESLAKNIQYF
TRBJ2-7	.	.	TRBV6-1	TGTGCCATCTCCCTTTTCAACTACGAGCAGTACTTC	CAISLFNYEQYF
TRBJ1-1	.	.	TRBV6-1	TGTGCCAGCAGTCGAGGGCCGGAAGCTTTCTTT	CASSRGPEAFF
TRBJ1-2	TRBD1	.	TRBV13	TGTGCCAGCAGCCCAACCCGGGACAGGGTGTCTGTTGGCTACACCTTC	CASSPTRDRVSVGYTF
TRBJ1-1	.	.	TRBV19	TGTGCCAGTATCTCGCCGGGGGATCTAGAAGCTTTCTTT	CASISPGDLEAFF
TRBJ2-5	.	.	TRBV15	TGTGCCACCAGCAGAGATATGGGGTCGGAGACCCAGTACTTC	CATSRDMGSETQYF
TRBJ2-7	.	once	TRBV4-3	TGCGCCAGCAGCCAGGTTACGGACAGAGCGTACGAGCAGTACTTC	CASSQVTDRAYEQYF
TRBJ1-2	TRBD1	.	TRBV6-5	TGTGCCAGCAGTTACGGCAGGGGGTTTCGCTATGGCTACACCTTC	CASSYGRGFRYGYTF
TRBJ2-1	.	.	TRBV7-9	TGTGCCAGCAGCCTCCTCGAAGGGGGATACAATGAGCAGTTCTTC	CASSLLEGGYNEQFF
TRBJ1-1	.	.	TRBV19	TGTGCCAGTAGCATCTCGGGAGCCGGGAACACTGAAGCTTTCTTT	CASSISGAGNTEAFF
TRBJ1-1	.	.	TRBV2	TGTGCCAGCAGTGATGGGCAGCCGAACACTGAAGCTTTCTTT	CASSDGQPNTEAFF
TRBJ2-1	.	.	TRBV5-4	TGTGCCAGCAGCTTGGGGATCAATGAGCAGTTCTTC	CASSLGINEQFF
TRBJ1-3	.	.	TRBV7-6	TGTGCCAGCAGCTTAAGGCGACAGGCCGTAAACACCATATATTTT	CASSLRRQAVNTIYF
TRBJ2-7	.	once	TRBV27	TGTGCCAGCAGTTTATACCCCCGCAGCTCCTACGAGCAGTACTTC	CASSLYPRSSYEQYF
TRBJ2-5	TRBD1	.	TRBV25-1	TGTGCCAGCAGTGAAGACAGGGAAGAGACCCAGTACTTC	CASSEDREETQYF
TRBJ2-7	TRBD1	.	TRBV27	TGTGCCGCCGCGCCGACCGGGACAGGCTTACACGAGCAGTACTTC	CAAAPTGTGLHEQYF
TRBJ2-1	TRBD1	.	TRBV30	TGTGCCTTAACAGGGGTGCTTGACAATGAGCAGTTCTTC	CALTGVLDNEQFF
TRBJ1-2	.	.	TRBV6-6	TGTGCCAGCAGTTACGAGGGGCTCGTCTACACCTTC	CASSYEGLVYTF
TRBJ1-3	.	.	TRBV9	TGTGCCAGCAGCGACAGGTTCTCTGGAAACACCATATATTTT	CASSDRFSGNTIYF
TRBJ2-7	TRBD2	.	TRBV18	TGTGCCAGCTCACCACCCCTAGCGGTTGATTACGAGCAGTACTTC	CASSPPLAVDYEQYF
TRBJ1-2	TRBD1	once	TRBV5-1	TGCGCCAGCTGGGACAGGGTCTATGGCTACACCTTC	CASWDRVYGYTF
TRBJ2-7	.	.	TRBV29-1	TGCAGCGTTGAAGACGGTTACTCCTACGAGCAGTACTTC	CSVEDGYSYEQYF
TRBJ1-5	.	.	TRBV7-2	TGTGCCAGCAGCTTAGGGTATAGCAATCAGCCCCAGCATTTT	CASSLGYSNQPQHF
TRBJ2-5	TRBD2	.	TRBV27	TGTGCCAGCAGTTTATGGCGGGCGAGCGGGAGCTCGATGGAGACCCAGTACTTC	CASSLWRASGSSMETQYF
TRBJ2-1	TRBD2	.	TRBV28	TGTGCCAGCAGTCTTAGGACTAGCCCCCGAGAGCAGTTCTTC	CASSLRTSPREQFF
TRBJ2-1	TRBD2	.	TRBV15	TGTGCCACCAGCCGGGGGATCCGGACTAGACTCAATGAGCAGTTCTTC	CATSRGIRTRLNEQFF
TRBJ1-1	.	.	TRBV7-3	TGTGCCAGCAGCGCTCCGGGGGGCGAAGCTTTCTTT	CASSAPGGEAFF
TRBJ1-5	.	once	TRBV19	TGTGCCAGTAGTATCTACGGAAATAGCAATCAGCCCCAGCATTTT	CASSIYGNSNQPQHF
TRBJ1-2	.	.	TRBV7-2	TGTGCCAGCAGCTCCGGTCACCTCTTC	CASSSGHLF
TRBJ1-1	.	.	TRBV4-1	TGCGCCAGCAGCCAATTGACTCAGGACACTGAAGCTTTCTTT	CASSQLTQDTEAFF
TRBJ2-4	TRBD1	.	TRBV7-9	TGTGCCAGCAGCTCGCTACTAGGAACAGGGGAAGACATTCAGTACTTC	CASSSLLGTGEDIQYF
TRBJ1-6	.	.	TRBV13	TGTGCCAGCAGCTTTGCGGACAGAGGATCACCCCTCCACTTT	CASSFADRGSPLHF
TRBJ1-1	TRBD1	.	TRBV27	TGTGCCAGCAGTTTCGTATTCAAGAGGCCATCCCAGACAGGGGGCACTGAAGCTTTCTTT	CASSFVFKRPSQTGGTEAFF
TRBJ2-3	.	.	TRBV30	TGTGCCTCCCCTCTGGGCACAGATACGCAGTATTTT	CASPLGTDTQYF
TRBJ2-7	TRBD1	once	TRBV28	TGTGCCAGCAGTGTGACAGGGCCCTCCTACGAGCAGTACTTC	CASSVTGPSYEQYF
TRBJ2-7	.	.	TRBV4-3	TGCGCCAGCAGCCGCCTGGTCGACAGTACCCGCTACGAGCAGTACTTC	CASSRLVDSTRYEQYF
TRBJ1-2	TRBD1	once	TRBV7-8	TGTGCCAGCAGCACCTCCTTGGACAGGGGATATGGCTACACCTTC	CASSTSLDRGYGYTF
TRBJ1-3	.	.	TRBV7-9	TGTGCCAGCAGCTCCCCATCAGGGGCCGCTGGAAACACCATATATTTT	CASSSPSGAAGNTIYF
TRBJ2-7	TRBD1	.	TRBV28	TGTGCCAGCAGTTTAGGACAGGGTTCCTACGAGCAGTACTTC	CASSLGQGSYEQYF
TRBJ2-6	.	.	TRBV19	TGTGCCAGTAGCCCCACAGGGTATGGGGCCAACGTCCTGACTTTC	CASSPTGYGANVLTF
TRBJ2-1	.	.	TRBV7-9	TGTGCCAGCAGCTTAGTGGGGGTCGATGAGCAGTTCTTC	CASSLVGVDEQFF
TRBJ1-2	.	.	TRBV7-3	TGTGCCAGCAGACCCACCGGCCGGGATACGGACTATGGCTACACCTTC	CASRPTGRDTDYGYTF
TRBJ2-1	TRBD2	.	TRBV5-1	TGCGCCAGCAGCTTGGTCTGGGGGGAGGGTAGGAATGAGCAGTTCTTC	CASSLVWGEGRNEQFF